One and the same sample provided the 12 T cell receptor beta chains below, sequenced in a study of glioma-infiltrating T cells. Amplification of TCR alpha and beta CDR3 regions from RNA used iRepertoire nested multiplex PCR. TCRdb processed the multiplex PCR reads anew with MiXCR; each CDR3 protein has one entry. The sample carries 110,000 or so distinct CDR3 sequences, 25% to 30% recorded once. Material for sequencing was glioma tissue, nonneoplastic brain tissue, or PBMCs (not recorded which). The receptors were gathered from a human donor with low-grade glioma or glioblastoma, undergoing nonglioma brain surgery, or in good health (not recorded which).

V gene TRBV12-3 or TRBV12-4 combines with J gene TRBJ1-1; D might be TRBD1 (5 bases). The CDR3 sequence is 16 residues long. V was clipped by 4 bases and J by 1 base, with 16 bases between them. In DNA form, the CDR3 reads TGTGCCAGCAGTTGGCAGGCAGGGTATGCGAACACTGAAGCTTTCTTT. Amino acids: CASSWQAGYANTEAFF.

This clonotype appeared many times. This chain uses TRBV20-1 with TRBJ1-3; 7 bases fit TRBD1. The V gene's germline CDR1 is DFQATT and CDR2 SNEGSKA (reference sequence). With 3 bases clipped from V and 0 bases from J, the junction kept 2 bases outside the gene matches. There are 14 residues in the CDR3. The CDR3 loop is CSARQGGSGNTIYF. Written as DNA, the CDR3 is TGCAGTGCTAGGCAGGGGGGCTCTGGAAACACCATATATTTT.

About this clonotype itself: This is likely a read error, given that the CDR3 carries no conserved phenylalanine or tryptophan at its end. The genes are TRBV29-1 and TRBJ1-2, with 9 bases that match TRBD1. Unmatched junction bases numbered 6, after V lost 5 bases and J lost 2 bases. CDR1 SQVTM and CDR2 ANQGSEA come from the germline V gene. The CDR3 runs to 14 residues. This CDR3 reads CSVYGTGSNYGYTL. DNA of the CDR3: TGCAGCGTTTACGGGACAGGGAGCAACTATGGCTACACCCTC.

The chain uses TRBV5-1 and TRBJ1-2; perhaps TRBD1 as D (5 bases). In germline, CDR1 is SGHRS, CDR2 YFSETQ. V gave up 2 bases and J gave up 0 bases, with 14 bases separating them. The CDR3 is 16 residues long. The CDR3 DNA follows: TGCGCCAGCAGCTTCCGATGGGGGGAAGCTAACTATGGCTACACCTTC. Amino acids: CASSFRWGEANYGYTF.

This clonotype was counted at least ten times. CDR3 loop: CASSLDSPGKQFF. The DNA of the CDR3 is TGTGCCAGCAGCTTGGACTCCCCGGGGAAGCAGTTCTTC. This chain joins TRBV7-2 and TRBJ2-1; D may be TRBD2 (5 bases). Germline V gene sequence: CDR1 SGHTA, CDR2 FQGNSA. The CDR3 spans 13 residues. V was clipped by 3 bases and J by 11 bases, with 14 bases between them.

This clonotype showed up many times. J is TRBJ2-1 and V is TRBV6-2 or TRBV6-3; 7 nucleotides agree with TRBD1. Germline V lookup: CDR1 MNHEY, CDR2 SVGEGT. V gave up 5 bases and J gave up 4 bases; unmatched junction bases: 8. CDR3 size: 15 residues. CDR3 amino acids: CASSPTGWIYNEQFF. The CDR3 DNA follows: TGTGCCAGCAGTCCGACAGGGTGGATTTACAATGAGCAGTTCTTC.

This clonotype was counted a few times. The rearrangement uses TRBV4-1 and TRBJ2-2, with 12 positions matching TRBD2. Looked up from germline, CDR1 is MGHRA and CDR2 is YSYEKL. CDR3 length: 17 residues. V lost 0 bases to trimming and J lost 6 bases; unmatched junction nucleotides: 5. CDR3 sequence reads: CASSQDRASGRAGELFF. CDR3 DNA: TGCGCCAGCAGCCAAGATCGGGCTAGCGGGAGGGCCGGGGAGCTGTTTTTT.

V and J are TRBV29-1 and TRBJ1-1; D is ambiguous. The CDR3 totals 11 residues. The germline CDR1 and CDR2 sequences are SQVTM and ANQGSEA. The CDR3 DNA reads TGCCTCGGACGTCTGAACACTGAAGCTTTCTTT. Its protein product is CLGRLNTEAFF.

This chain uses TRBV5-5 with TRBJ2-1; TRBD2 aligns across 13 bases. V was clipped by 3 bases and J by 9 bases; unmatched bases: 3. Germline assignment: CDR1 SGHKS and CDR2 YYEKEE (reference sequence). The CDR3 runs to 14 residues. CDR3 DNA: TGTGCCAGCAGCTGGACTAGCGGGGGTGCTGAGCAGTTCTTC. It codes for CASSWTSGGAEQFF.

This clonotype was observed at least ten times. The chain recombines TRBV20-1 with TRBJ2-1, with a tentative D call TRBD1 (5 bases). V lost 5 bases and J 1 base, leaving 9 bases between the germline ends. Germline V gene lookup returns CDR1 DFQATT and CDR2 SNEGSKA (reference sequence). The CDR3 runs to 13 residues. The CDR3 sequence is CSAGRDSYNEQFF. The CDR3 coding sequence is TGCAGTGCTGGCAGGGATTCCTACAATGAGCAGTTCTTC.

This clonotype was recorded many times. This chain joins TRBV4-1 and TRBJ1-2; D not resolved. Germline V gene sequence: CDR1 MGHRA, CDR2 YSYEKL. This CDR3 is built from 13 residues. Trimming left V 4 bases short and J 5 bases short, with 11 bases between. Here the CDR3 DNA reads TGCGCCAGCAGCCCCTCCGACGGATATGGCTACACCTTC. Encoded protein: CASSPSDGYGYTF.

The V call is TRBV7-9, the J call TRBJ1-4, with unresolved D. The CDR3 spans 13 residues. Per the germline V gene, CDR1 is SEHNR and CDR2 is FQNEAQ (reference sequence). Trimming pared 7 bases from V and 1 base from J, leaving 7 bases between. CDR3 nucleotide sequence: TGTGCCAGCATGGGCGAAACTAATGAAAAACTGTTTTTT. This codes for CASMGETNEKLFF.